The clone carrying this T cell receptor (beta chain) occurred a few times. The antigen is undetermined. CDR3 length equals 12 residues. V was trimmed by 7 bases and J by 7 bases, leaving 10 bases between them. Germline V gene lookup returns CDR1 SNHLY and CDR2 FYNNEI. The PCR had 60 Vbeta and 13 Jbeta primers. Repertoires were generated with immunoSEQ multiplex PCR, while TCRdb's copy carries only in-frame clones and drops some. The table lists some 170,000 clones, about 9% of them singletons, with approximately 1.4% in the top ten. This sample was included in a study of cytomegalovirus exposure and HLA in healthy donors. The study, taken as a whole, reports: Exclusion applied to some V segments, including TRBV6-2 and TRBV6-3, as they were indistinguishable. A later analysis found common viral pathogens apparently linked to several of the most significant clusters.

Sequencing used PBMCs. The receptor's source is a woman under 40 in good health and CMV-seropositive. V is TRBV2 and J is TRBJ2-2; possible D gene TRBD1, 5 bases. CDR3 DNA sequence: TGTGCCAGCATACAGGAGCACGGGGAGCTGTTTTTT. Protein sequence: CASIQEHGELFF.